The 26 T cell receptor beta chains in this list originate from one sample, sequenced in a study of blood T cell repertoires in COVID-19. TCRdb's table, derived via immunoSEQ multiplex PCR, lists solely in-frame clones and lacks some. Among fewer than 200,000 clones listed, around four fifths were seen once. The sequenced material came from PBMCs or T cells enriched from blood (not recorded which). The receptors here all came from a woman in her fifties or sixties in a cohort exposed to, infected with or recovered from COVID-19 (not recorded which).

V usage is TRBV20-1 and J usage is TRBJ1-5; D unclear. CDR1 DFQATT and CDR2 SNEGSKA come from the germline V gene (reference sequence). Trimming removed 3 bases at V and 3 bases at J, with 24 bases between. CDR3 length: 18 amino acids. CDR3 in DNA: TGCAGTGCTAGTCCACGACCAACAGAATCTGCCCTCAATCAGCCCCAGCATTTT. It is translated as CSASPRPTESALNQPQHF.

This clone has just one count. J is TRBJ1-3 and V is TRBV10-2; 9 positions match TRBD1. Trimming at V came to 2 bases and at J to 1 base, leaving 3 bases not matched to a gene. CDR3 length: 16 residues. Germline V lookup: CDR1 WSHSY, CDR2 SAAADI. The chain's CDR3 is CASSEDGTGSGNTIYF. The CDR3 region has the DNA TGCGCCAGCAGTGAGGATGGGACAGGGTCTGGAAACACCATATATTTT.

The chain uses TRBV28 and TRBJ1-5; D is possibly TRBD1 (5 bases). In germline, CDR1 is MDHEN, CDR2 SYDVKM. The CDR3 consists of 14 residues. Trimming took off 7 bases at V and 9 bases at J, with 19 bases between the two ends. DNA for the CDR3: TGTGCCAGCATCCCCTCAGTCGGGGGGTGGCCCCAGCATTTT. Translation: CASIPSVGGWPQHF.

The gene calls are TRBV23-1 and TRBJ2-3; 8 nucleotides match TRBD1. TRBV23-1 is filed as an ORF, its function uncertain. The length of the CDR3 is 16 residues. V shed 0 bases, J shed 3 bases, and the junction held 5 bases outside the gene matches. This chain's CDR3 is CASSQSGTGRTDTQYF. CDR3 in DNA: TGCGCCAGCAGTCAATCAGGGACAGGCAGAACAGATACGCAGTATTTT.

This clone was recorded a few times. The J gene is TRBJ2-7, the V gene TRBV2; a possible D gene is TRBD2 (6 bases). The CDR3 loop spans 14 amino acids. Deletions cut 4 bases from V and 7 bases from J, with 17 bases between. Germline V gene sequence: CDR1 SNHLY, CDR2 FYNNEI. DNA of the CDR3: TGTGCCAGCAGTGTACGGGACTCACGAGGGGAGCAGTACTTC. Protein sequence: CASSVRDSRGEQYF.

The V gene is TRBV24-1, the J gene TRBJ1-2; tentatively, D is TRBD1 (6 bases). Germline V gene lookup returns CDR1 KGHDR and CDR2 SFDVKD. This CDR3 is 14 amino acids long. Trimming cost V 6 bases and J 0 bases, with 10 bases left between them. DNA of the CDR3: TGTGCCACCAGTACAGGGCAAGCTAACTATGGCTACACCTTC. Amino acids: CATSTGQANYGYTF.

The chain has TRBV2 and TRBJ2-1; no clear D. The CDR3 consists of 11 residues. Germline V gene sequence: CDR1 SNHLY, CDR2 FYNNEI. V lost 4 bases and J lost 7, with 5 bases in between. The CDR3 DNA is TGTGCCAGCAGTGTCAATAATGAGCAGTTCTTC. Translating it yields CASSVNNEQFF.

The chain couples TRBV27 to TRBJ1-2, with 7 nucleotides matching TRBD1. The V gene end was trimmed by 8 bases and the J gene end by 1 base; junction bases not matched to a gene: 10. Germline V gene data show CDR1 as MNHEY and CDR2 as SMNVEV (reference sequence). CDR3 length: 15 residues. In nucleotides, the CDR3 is TGTGCCAGCGGCCAGACAGGGCTATTTAACTATGGCTACACCTTC. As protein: CASGQTGLFNYGYTF.

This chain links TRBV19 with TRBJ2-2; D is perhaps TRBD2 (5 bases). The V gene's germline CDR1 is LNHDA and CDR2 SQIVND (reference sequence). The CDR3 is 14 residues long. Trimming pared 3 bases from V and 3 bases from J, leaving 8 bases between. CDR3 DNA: TGTGCCAGTAGTATCTCGGGATACACCGGGGAGCTGTTTTTT. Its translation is CASSISGYTGELFF.

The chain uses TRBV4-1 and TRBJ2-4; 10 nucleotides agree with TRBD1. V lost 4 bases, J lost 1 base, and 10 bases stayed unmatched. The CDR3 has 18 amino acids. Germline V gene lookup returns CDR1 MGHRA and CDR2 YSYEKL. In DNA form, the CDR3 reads TGCGCCAGCAGCCGGACAGGGGGGTCTGGGCCCGCCAAAAACATTCAGTACTTC. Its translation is CASSRTGGSGPAKNIQYF.

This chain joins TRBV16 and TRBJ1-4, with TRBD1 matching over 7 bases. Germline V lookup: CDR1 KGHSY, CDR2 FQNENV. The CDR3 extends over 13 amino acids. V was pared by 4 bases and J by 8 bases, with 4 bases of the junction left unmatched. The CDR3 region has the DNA TGTGCCAGCAGCCGCGGGACAGCCGAAAAACTGTTTTTT. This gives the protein CASSRGTAEKLFF.

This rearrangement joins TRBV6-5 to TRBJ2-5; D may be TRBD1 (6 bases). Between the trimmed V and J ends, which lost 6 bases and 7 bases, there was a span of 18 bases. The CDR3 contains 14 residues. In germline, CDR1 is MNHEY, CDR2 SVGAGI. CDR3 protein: CASRYPGQQTTQYF. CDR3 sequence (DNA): TGTGCCAGCAGGTATCCGGGACAACAAACGACCCAGTACTTC.

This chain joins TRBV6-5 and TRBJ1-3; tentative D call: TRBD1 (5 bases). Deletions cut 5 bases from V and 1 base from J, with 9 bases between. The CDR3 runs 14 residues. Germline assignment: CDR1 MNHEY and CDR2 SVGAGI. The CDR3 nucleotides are TGTGCCAGCAGTCTTCAGGGTTCTGGAAACACCATATATTTT. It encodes CASSLQGSGNTIYF.

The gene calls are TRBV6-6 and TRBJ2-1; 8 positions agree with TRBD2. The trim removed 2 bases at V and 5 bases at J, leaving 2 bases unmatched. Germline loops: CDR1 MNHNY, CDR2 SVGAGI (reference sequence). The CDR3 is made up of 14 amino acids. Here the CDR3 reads CASSYGTRNNEQFF. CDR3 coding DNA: TGTGCCAGCAGTTACGGGACTAGAAACAATGAGCAGTTCTTC.

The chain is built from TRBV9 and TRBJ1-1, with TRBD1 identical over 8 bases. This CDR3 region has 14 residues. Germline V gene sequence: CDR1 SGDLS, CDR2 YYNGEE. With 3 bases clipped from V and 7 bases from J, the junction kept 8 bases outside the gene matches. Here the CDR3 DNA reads TGTGCCAGCAGCGACTTAGGGACAGGCCGTGAAGCTTTCTTT. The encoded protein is CASSDLGTGREAFF.

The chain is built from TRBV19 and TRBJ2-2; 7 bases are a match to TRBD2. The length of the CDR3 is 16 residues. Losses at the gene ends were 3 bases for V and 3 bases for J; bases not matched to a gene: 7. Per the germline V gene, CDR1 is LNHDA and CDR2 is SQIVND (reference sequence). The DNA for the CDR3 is TGTGCCAGTAGTATTCAGGGCGCGGGGGACACCGGGGAGCTGTTTTTT. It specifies CASSIQGAGDTGELFF.

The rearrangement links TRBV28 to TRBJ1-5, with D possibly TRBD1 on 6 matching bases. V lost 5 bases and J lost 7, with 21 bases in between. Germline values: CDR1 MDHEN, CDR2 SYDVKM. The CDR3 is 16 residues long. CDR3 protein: CASSPARTDRRQPQHF. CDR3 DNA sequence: TGTGCCAGCAGTCCAGCAAGGACAGACCGTCGGCAGCCCCAGCATTTT.

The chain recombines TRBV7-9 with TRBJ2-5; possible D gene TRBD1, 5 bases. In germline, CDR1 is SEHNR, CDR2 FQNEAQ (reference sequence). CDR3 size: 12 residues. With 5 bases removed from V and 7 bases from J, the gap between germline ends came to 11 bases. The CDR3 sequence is CASSETDGTQYF. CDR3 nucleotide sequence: TGTGCCAGCAGCGAGACAGACGGGACCCAGTACTTC.

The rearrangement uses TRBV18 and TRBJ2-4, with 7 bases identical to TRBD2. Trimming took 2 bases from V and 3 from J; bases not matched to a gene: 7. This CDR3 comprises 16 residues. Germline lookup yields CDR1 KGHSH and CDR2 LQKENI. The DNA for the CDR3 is TGTGCCAGCTCACCAAACGGGAGGTTGGACAAAAACATTCAGTACTTC. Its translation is CASSPNGRLDKNIQYF.

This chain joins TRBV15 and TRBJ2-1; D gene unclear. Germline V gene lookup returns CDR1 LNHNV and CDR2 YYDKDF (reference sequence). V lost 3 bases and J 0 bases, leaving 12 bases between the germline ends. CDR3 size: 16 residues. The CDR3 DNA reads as TGTGCCACCAGCAGCCAACCAGCGAGCTCCTACAATGAGCAGTTCTTC. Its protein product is CATSSQPASSYNEQFF.

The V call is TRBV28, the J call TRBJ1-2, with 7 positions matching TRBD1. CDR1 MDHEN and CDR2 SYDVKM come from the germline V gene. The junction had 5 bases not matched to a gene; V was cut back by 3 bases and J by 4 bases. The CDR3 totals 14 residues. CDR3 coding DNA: TGTGCCAGCAGTTTGGACAGGAGTTCCTATGGCTACACCTTC. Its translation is CASSLDRSSYGYTF.

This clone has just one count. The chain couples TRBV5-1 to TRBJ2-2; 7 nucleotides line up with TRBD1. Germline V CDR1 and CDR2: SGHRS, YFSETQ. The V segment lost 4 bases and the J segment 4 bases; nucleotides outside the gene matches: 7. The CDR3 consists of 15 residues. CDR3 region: CASSPGTEGTGELFF. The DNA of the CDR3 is TGCGCCAGCAGCCCTGGGACAGAGGGCACCGGGGAGCTGTTTTTT. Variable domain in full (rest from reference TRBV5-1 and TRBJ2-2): KAGVTQTPRYLIKTRGQQVTLSCSPISGHRSVSWYQQTPGQGLQFLFEYFSETQRNKGNFPGRFSGRQFSNSRSEMNVSTLELGDSALYLCASSPGTEGTGELFFGEGSRLTVL.

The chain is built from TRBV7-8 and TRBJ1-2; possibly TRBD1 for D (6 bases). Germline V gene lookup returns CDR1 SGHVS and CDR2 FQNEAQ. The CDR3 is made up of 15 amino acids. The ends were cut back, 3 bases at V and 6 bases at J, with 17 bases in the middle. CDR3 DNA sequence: TGTGCCAGCAGCTTGCAGGGGATGATTGGTGATGGCTACACCTTC. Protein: CASSLQGMIGDGYTF.

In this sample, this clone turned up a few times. DNA for the CDR3: TGCAGCGTGGCAGGCCCAGGATTAAATGAAAAACTGTTTTTT. It encodes CSVAGPGLNEKLFF. The V and J genes are TRBV29-1 and TRBJ1-4; unclear D gene. The germline V and J ends were trimmed by 6 bases and 5 bases, with 16 bases remaining between them. From germline, CDR1 is SQVTM and CDR2 ANQGSEA. The CDR3 is 14 amino acids.

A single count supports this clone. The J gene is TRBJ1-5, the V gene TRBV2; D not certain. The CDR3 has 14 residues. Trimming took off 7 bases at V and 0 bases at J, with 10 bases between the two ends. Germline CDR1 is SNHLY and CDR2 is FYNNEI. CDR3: CASTDTYSNQPQHF. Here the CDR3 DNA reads TGTGCCAGCACCGACACTTATAGCAATCAGCCCCAGCATTTT. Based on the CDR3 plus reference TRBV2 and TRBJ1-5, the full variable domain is EPEVTQTPSHQVTQMGQEVILRCVPISNHLYFYWYRQILGQKVEFLVSFYNNEISEKSEIFDDQFSVERPDGSNFTLKIRSTKLEDSAMYFCASTDTYSNQPQHFGDGTRLSIL.

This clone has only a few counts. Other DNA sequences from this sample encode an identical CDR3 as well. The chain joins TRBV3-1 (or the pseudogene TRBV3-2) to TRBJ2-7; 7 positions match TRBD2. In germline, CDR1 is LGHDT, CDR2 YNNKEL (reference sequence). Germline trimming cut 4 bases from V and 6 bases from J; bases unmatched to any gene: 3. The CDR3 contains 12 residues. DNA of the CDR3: TGTGCCAGCAGCCCGAGGGAGGGCGAGCAGTACTTC. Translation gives CASSPREGEQYF.